The next 10 T cell receptor beta chains were all read from a single sample in a study of a mutant IDH1 vaccine in newly diagnosed glioma. Their antigen targets remain unknown. Documented time point: week 23, last vaccination. The content of each vaccine dose was 300 ug of mutant IDH1 20-mer peptide, and topical imiquimod accompanied it. Clones were sequenced by immunoSEQ multiplex PCR, and TCRdb holds only the in-frame ones, with some missing. The sample contains about 77,000 clones, about 85% of which appear only once. Sequenced material: PBMCs, taken from a glioma patient whose treatment included an IDH1 peptide vaccine. The origin of the receptors is a woman aged 45-65 years with glioma.

The chain employs TRBV9 and TRBJ2-5; the D gene is possibly TRBD2 (5 bases). This CDR3 is built from 13 residues. Trimming removed 5 bases from V and 3 bases from J, with 11 bases in between. The germline V gene encodes CDR1 SGDLS and CDR2 YYNGEE. The CDR3 DNA reads TGTGCCAGCAGTTGGTCCGGGGAAGAGACCCAGTACTTC. This gives the protein CASSWSGEETQYF.

The V and J genes are TRBV2 and TRBJ2-1; TRBD2 matches at 9 bases. V shed 3 bases and J 7 bases; nucleotides not matched to a gene: 4. The CDR3 has 14 amino acids. Germline CDR1 is SNHLY and CDR2 is FYNNEI. The CDR3 DNA is TGTGCCAGCAGTGAGCGGGGGGGAGGGAATGAGCAGTTCTTC. Amino acid sequence: CASSERGGGNEQFF.

The chain links TRBV7-8 to TRBJ2-7, with a weak D call TRBD1 (5 bases). Trimming removed 6 bases at V and 4 bases at J, with 10 bases between. The CDR3 contains 12 residues. In germline, CDR1 is SGHVS, CDR2 FQNEAQ. The CDR3 region has the DNA TGTGCCAGCAGAGGAAGGGGATACGAGCAGTACTTC. Its translation is CASRGRGYEQYF.

The chain couples TRBV27 to TRBJ1-2, with D unresolved. Per germline, CDR1 MNHEY and CDR2 SMNVEV (reference sequence). The V and J ends lost 5 bases and 3 bases respectively, with 10 bases between them. The CDR3 has 13 residues. CDR3 sequence (DNA): TGTGCCAGCAGTCATCAGGAGGACTATGGCTACACCTTC. Amino acids: CASSHQEDYGYTF.

V is TRBV2 and J is TRBJ1-1; 8 nucleotides line up with TRBD1. From germline, CDR1 is SNHLY and CDR2 FYNNEI. The length of the CDR3 is 14 residues. V trimming: 2 bases; J trimming: 4 bases; junction bases outside the gene matches: 3. The CDR3 spells CASSESTGATEAFF. Here the CDR3 DNA reads TGTGCCAGCAGTGAATCGACAGGGGCCACTGAAGCTTTCTTT.

This chain uses TRBV28 with TRBJ1-6; 8 bases are shared with TRBD1. V dropped 6 bases and J dropped 6; count of bases not matched to a gene: 13. CDR3 length: 17 amino acids. Germline CDR1 and CDR2: MDHEN and SYDVKM. CDR3 region: CASRSATGGAGNSPLHF. CDR3 coding DNA: TGTGCCAGCAGGTCAGCCACAGGGGGGGCTGGTAATTCACCCCTCCACTTT.

The gene calls are TRBV5-1 and TRBJ2-3; 10 nucleotides match TRBD2. Germline V gene sequence: CDR1 SGHRS, CDR2 YFSETQ. The CDR3 is 17 residues long. The V and J ends lost 1 base and 0 bases, in that order; junction bases with no gene match: 5. CDR3 protein: CASSLTASGSSTDTQYF. For the CDR3, the DNA is TGCGCCAGCAGCTTGACGGCTAGCGGGAGTAGCACAGATACGCAGTATTTT.

J is TRBJ2-5 and V is TRBV5-1; the D gene could be TRBD1 or TRBD2 (5 bases each). Germline loops: CDR1 SGHRS, CDR2 YFSETQ. Trimming removed 4 bases from V and 2 bases from J, with 9 bases in between. The CDR3 consists of 13 residues. The CDR3 sequence is CASSQGTQETQYF. As DNA, the CDR3 is TGCGCCAGCAGCCAAGGGACGCAAGAGACCCAGTACTTC.

The chain joins TRBV5-4 to TRBJ2-6; D is possibly TRBD2 (5 bases). V was shortened by 5 bases and J by 0 bases, with 15 bases between the two germline ends. CDR3 length: 17 residues. CDR1 is SGHNT and CDR2 is YYREEE in the germline V gene (reference sequence). The CDR3 region is CASRQWTSSSGANVLTF. The CDR3 nucleotides read TGTGCCAGCAGGCAATGGACTTCGAGCTCTGGGGCCAACGTCCTGACTTTC.

V and J are TRBV28 and TRBJ2-7, with 9 positions matching TRBD1. Germline lookup yields CDR1 MDHEN and CDR2 SYDVKM. Unmatched junction bases numbered 6, after V lost 6 bases and J lost 3 bases. The CDR3 totals 14 residues. CDR3 amino acids: CASRRTGEGYEQYF. CDR3 nucleotide sequence: TGTGCCAGCAGAAGGACAGGGGAGGGCTACGAGCAGTACTTC.